The clone carrying this T cell receptor beta chain occurred once. Its antigen is not known. The CDR3 is 14 amino acids. The V end was cut by 6 bases, the J end by 6 bases, with 12 bases between. In germline, CDR1 is KGHSH, CDR2 LQKENI. The data originate from a study of T cell responses to AZD1222 COVID-19 vaccine. Study at large: Second-dose schedules of about 4 or about 12 weeks were combined.

Only in-frame clones appear in the TCRdb table, and some are missing; sequencing was by immunoSEQ multiplex PCR. Among about 97,000 clones listed, over 75% were seen once. General study results and limits: Among vaccine-associated CD4 TCRs, coverage spanned spike, with dominance at 160-218 and 743-854. Most donors were white British, females outnumbered males, and clonal diversity was possibly underestimated.

V usage is TRBV18 and J usage is TRBJ1-6, with D perhaps matching TRBD1 (5 bases). The specimen was peripheral blood, collected on day 0 of AZD1222 vaccination. The receptor was derived from an adult in good health. Here the CDR3 reads CASSPGTANSPLHF. The CDR3 region has the DNA TGTGCCAGCTCCCCAGGGACGGCTAATTCACCCCTCCACTTT.